This T cell receptor (beta chain) was profiled in a study of CD8+CD57+ T cells in acquired aplastic anemia. In the study overall: Mean DNA quantity obtained from sorted CD4+ and CD8+ cells was about 3.2 ug.

The CDR3 covers 15 residues. The germline V gene has CDR1 SGHTA and CDR2 FQGTGA. The V end was cut by 0 bases, the J end by 8 bases, with 14 bases between. Whole-study findings and limits: Patients and controls shared roughly 28 CD8+ CDR3 sequences, which appeared highly expressed in patients and within their immunodominant clones. Significance was not reached for CD8+ Simpson's diversity between patients and controls.

TCR beta VDJ and CDR3 were profiled, and genomic DNA was the template. TCRdb reanalysed the reads using MiXCR and keeps one entry per CDR3 protein. This sample carries about 180,000 distinct CDR3 sequences, about 50% of them seen once, and the ten largest clones take 10% to 15%. Sequencing involved patients with CD8+CD57+ cell expansion previously shown by flow cytometry. Acquired aplastic anemia of severe grade affected all patients. This clonotype was counted many times. Its antigen is not known. Material for sequencing was sorted CD4+, CD8+, or CD8+CD57+ T cells (not recorded which) from PBMCs. The sequence derives from a human donor with aplastic anemia. The chain recombines TRBV7-3 with TRBJ2-1; D is unresolved. The CDR3 loop reads CASSLTSSRSDEQFF. Here the CDR3 DNA reads TGTGCCAGCAGCTTAACGTCTAGTAGATCCGATGAGCAGTTCTTC. Variable domain in full (rest from reference TRBV7-3 and TRBJ2-1): GAGVSQTPSNKVTEKGKYVELRCDPISGHTALYWYRQSLGQGPEFLIYFQGTGAADDSGLPNDRFFAVRPEGSVSTLKIQRTERGDSAVYLCASSLTSSRSDEQFFGPGTRLTVL.